Listed below are T cell receptor beta chains from one sample, sequenced in a study of tumor-infiltrating lymphocytes in primary liver carcinoma. TCRdb re-called the multiplex PCR reads through MiXCR, storing one row per CDR3 protein. The table lists roughly 86,000 distinct CDR3 sequences, 65% to 70% of them singletons. The sequencing sample was made of tumor-adjacent normal liver tissue. The origin of the receptors is a man aged 35-49 years with primary liver carcinoma and hepatitis B virus infection. Each CDR3 is given with its conserved first and last residue. Fields, in order: clone size, V gene, J gene, D gene, CDR3 DNA, CDR3 protein. A D gene is named only where the DNA matches it firmly. Size tells how often a clone was seen (once, few, many) or the class of an expanded clone, and some rows leave it out.

>once|TRBV11-2|TRBJ2-1|TRBD2
TGTTCCAGCAGCTTAGGGGGATTAGCGGGAGGGCCCTACAATGAGCAGTTCTTC
CSSSLGGLAGGPYNEQFF
>NA|TRBV4-1|TRBJ1-5|NA
TGCGCCACCAGTCCAGGGGAGATTGGCCTTCAGCCCCAGCATTTT
CATSPGEIGLQPQHF
>NA|TRBV7-9|TRBJ2-5|NA
TGTGCCAGCAGCTTAACGGGGGCGGTTGCTACGACCCAGTACTTC
CASSLTGAVATTQYF
>NA|TRBV30|TRBJ2-2|TRBD2
TGTGCCTGGAGGGGGAGACTAGCGGCCACCGGGGAGCTGTTTTTT
CAWRGRLAATGELFF
>NA|TRBV12-5|TRBJ2-3|TRBD2
TGTGCTAGCGGTTTGGGGACTAACGGGACAGATACGCAGTATTTT
CASGLGTNGTDTQYF
>many|TRBV30|TRBJ2-2|TRBD1
TGTGCCTGGAGTAAGGGGGCTTGGGACGGGGAGCTGTTTTTT
CAWSKGAWDGELFF
>NA|TRBV7-9|TRBJ2-5|NA
TGTGCCAGCAGCTTAGCCGGAGAGACCCAGTACTTC
CASSLAGETQYF
>NA|TRBV6-2/TRBV6-3|TRBJ2-1|NA
TGTGCCAGCAGTCACGACAGGACCCGAAATGAGCAGTTCTTC
CASSHDRTRNEQFF
>NA|TRBV12-3/TRBV12-4|TRBJ2-7|NA
TGTGCCATCCTTCAGAGTGGTTGGCGCTACGAGCAGTACTTC
CAILQSGWRYEQYF
>NA|TRBV11-2|TRBJ2-1|NA
TGTACCAGTTGTTCAGCGGGCCCTGGGAATGAGCAGTTCTTC
CTSCSAGPGNEQFF
>few|TRBV11-2|TRBJ2-5|NA
TGTACCAGCAGCTTGAGAGAGACCCAGTACTTC
CTSSLRETQYF